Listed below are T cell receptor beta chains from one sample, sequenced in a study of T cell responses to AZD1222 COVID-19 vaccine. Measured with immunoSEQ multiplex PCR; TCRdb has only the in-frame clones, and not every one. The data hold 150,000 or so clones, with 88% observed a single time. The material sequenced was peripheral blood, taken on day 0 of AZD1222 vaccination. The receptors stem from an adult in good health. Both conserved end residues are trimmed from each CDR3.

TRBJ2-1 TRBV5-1 ASSREPGTGDNEQF
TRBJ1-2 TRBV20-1 SARVEYGYT
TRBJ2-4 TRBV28 ASSKRTPPSIQY
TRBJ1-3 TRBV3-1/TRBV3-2 ASRTVSGNTIY
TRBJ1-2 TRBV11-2 ASSFDRGVFGYT
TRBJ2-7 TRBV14 ASSQGYQGRYEQY
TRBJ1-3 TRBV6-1 ASSEAGGTGNTIY
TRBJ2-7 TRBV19 ASSPIDGPLREQY
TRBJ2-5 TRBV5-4 ASSLASGQETQY
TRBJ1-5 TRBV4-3 ASSQGVDRGHQPQH
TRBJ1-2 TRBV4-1 ASSQEGLGFNYGYT
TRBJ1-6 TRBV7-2 ASSLDRGRSPLH
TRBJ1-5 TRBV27 ASSSSSNQPQH
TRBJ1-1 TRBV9 ASRSTSGSAEAF
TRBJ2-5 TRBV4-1 ASSQGDRTYQETQY
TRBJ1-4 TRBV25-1 ASKPGQGFEKLF
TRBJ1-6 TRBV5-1 ASSLGQNNSPLH
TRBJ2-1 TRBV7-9 ASSNILALGLNEQF
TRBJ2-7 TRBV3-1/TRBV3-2 ASSQGVGSSYEQY
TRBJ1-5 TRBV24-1 ATSPRGPTARDQPQH
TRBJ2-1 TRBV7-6 ASSSSGRSDEQF
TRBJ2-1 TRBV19 ASSIREVEQF
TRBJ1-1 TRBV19 ATSPGGRVGTTEAF
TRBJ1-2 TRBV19 AGSPGQGKYGYT
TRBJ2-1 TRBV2 ASSGGASGTISSYNEQF
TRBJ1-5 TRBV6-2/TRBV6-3 ASSYDYLRYSNQPQH
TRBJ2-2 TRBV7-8 ASSTGTDTGELF
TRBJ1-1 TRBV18 ASSATGKNTEAF
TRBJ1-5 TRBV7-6 ASSLDEGTSQPQH
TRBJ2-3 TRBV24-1 ATSELAGSADTQY
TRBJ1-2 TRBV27 ASSLMGATNYGYT
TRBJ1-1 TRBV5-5 ASSLEGQAKWGAEAF
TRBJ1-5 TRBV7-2 ASSLGAGRSNQPQH
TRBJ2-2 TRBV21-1 ARAGQGTTGELF
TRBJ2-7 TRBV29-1 SAEEGAYEQY
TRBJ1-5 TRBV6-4 ANNKTGDAYSNQPQH
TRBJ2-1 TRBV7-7 ASSPRGGREARNEQF
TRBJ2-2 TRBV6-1 ASSEIRGTGELF
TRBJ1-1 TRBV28 ASTYPGGNTEAF
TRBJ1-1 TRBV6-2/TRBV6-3 ASSPHSGGFNTEAF
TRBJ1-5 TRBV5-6 ASSSTGRPQH
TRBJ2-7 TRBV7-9 ASSTLFRDSPYEQY
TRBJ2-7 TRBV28 ASSLYTYEQY
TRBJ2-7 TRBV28 ASSPGQGFNEQY
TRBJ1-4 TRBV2 ASSGSGTGNEKLF
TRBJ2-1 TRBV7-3 ASSTGTTIVDEQF
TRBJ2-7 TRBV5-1 ASSPVGSSYEQY
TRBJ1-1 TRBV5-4 ASSFESGFTEAF
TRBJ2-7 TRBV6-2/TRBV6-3 ASSLAGTLSYEQY
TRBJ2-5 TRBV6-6 ASRSEQGSETQY
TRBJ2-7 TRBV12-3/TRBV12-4 ASSLVGYYEQY
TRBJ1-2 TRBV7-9 ASSLGSPRGRVSGYT
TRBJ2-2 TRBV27 ASSTPGGLAGGVGGELF
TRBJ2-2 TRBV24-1 ATSRQGRDTGELF
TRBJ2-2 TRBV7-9 ASSPLGDVNTGELF
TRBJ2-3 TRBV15 ATSRVFGPGHVTDTQY
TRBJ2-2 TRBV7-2 ASSYIRSDTGELF